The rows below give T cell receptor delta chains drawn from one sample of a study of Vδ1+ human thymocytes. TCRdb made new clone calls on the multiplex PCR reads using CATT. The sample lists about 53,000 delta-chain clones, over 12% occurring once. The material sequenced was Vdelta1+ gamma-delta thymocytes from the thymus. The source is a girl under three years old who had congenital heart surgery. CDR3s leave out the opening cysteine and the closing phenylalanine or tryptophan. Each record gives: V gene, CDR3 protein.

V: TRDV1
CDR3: ALGELLGGGWGMEPDKLI

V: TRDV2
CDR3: ACFRRGREGIRGSSDKLI

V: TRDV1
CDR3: ALGTSFLLLGDQYTDKLI

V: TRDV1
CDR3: ALGERRSGYWATVNKLI

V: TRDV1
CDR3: ALGELGNPSGSSDKLI

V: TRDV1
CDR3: ALGELEAGGFADKLI

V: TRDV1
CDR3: ALGEVAHHTDKLI

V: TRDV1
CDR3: ALGELYPSSAVPDDKLI

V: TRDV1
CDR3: ALGELNPEGYPADKLI

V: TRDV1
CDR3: ALGELSSVLGDTRKLI

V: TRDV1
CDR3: ALGELVRSCEGIPPTDKLI

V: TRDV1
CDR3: ALGELPPTGGVWTDKLI

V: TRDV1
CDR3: ALGELASVQLGDTRTDKLI

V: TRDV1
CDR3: ALGELSPYILGDTGYTDKLI

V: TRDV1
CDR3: ALGELPGAVLITDKLI

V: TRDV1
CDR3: ALGEPGQMGGGDKLI

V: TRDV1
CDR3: ALGERSGGDMKYTDKLI

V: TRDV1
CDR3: ALGEATTGSNTDKLI

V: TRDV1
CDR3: ALGEPGTYWGITDTDKLI

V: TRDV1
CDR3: ALGELRPQRGYANTDKLI

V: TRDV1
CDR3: ALGELASYRRYLAKLI

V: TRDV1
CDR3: ALGVSDWGIGADKLI

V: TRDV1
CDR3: ALGVRTGNDKLI

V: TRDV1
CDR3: ALGERRNCNWGIADKLI

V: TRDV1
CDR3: ALGEPPGYWGIPDKLI

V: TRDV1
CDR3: ALLAFPGTGGPTDKLI

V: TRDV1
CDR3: ALGNHLGPVPGTGGYGKRDTDKLI

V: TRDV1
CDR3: ALGDLRDTQDTDKLI

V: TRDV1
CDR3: ALGEPPRWGIHLYTDKLI

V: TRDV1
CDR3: ALGRIGYGSADKLI

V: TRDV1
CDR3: ALGELSPPPYYTDKLI

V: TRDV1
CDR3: ALGERVGLLPVWGIGSDKLI

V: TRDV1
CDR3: ALGSRSYTDKLI

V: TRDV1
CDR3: ALGELLPRQGGMPDKLI

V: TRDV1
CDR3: ALGELADTDKLI

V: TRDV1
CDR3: ALGDLFPTPANLRNTDKLI

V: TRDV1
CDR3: ALGEHGAKLGIRSDKLI

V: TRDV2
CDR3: ACDTLFVAGWGIWDTRQMF

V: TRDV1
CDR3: ALGEVPYQAVLGDTYVYTDKLI

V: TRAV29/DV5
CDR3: AASAGGKEI

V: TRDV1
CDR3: ALGEPIGTDKLI

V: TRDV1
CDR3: ALGELHYASTGGYTDKLI

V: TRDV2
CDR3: AYSPWDTRQMF

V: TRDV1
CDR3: ALGERGAYRRSGNADKLI

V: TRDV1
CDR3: ALGDPPFLRAYTDKLI

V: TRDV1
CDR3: ALGEQAYECGGYADKLI

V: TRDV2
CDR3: ACDTKGGSLI

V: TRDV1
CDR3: ALGTESGWGYYTDKLI

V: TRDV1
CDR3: ALGSFLRWGILLYTDRLI

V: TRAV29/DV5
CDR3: APKGGITLAWDTRQMF

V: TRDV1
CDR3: ALGEVGGYPPASYWGIKGPYTDKLI

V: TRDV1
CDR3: ALGEFVSYAYTGGYVYTDKLI

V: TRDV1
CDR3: ALGEPLEPLPFRYTDKLI

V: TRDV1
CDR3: ALGEPLRSAGGYGYTDKLI

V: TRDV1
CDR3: ALETTGPTWGIWNDKLI